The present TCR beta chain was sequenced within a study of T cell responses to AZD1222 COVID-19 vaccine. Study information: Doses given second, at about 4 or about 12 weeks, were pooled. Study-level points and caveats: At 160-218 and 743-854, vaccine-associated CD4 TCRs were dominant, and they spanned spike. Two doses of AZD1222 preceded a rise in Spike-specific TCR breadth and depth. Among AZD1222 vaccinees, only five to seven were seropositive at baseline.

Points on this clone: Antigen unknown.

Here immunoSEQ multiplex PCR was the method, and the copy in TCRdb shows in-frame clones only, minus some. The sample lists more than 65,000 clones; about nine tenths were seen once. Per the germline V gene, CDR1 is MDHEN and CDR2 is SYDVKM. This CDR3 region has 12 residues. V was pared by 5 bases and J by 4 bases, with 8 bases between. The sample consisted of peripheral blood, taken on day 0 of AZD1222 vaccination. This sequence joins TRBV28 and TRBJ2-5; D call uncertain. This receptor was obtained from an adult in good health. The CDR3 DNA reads TGTGCCAGCAGTCAATCTCGAGAGACCCAGTACTTC. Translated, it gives CASSQSRETQYF.